These 30 T cell receptor beta chains came from one sample sequenced in a study of T cell responses to AZD1222 COVID-19 vaccine. The repertoire was sequenced with immunoSEQ multiplex PCR; TCRdb's copy has only in-frame clones and lacks some. This sample has 100,000 to 120,000 clones, with roughly 90% found just once. The sequences come from peripheral blood, collected on day 0 of AZD1222 vaccination. The receptor source for this set is an adult in good health.

On this clone: Other DNA variants within this sample encode the same CDR3. The CDR3 here is CASSQVLDTEAFF. CDR3 nucleotides: TGCGCCAGCAGCCAAGTGCTAGACACTGAAGCTTTCTTT. V is TRBV4-1 and J is TRBJ1-1; no definite D call. Germline lookup yields CDR1 MGHRA and CDR2 YSYEKL. This CDR3 spans 13 amino acids. V lost 1 base and J 3 bases, leaving 6 bases between the germline ends.

This chain connects TRBV6-4 to TRBJ1-5; no clear D. The CDR3 contains 14 residues. In germline, CDR1 is MRHNA, CDR2 SNTAGT. Trimming pared 0 bases from V and 7 bases from J, leaving 10 bases between. The CDR3 reads CASSDSEQHQPQHF. The CDR3 DNA reads TGTGCCAGCAGTGACTCGGAACAACACCAGCCCCAGCATTTT.

This rearrangement joins TRBV2 to TRBJ2-3; D is possibly TRBD1 (5 bases). The V end lost 5 bases, the J end lost 2 bases, and 17 bases lay between the germline ends. The CDR3 spans 16 residues. Looked up from germline, CDR1 is SNHLY and CDR2 is FYNNEI. The CDR3 loop is CASSTGQAILTDTQYF. In DNA form, the CDR3 reads TGTGCCAGCAGTACCGGACAAGCCATTCTCACAGATACGCAGTATTTT.

This clone was detected once. The junction shows a germline mismatch at one end, possibly a read error. The chain carries TRBV5-6 and TRBJ2-7, with TRBD2 matching 8 bases. CDR1 is SGHDT, CDR2 YYEEEE, per germline. The CDR3 covers 15 residues. The CDR3 sequence is CASSGLAGPSHEQYF. CDR3 bases: TGTGCCAGCAGCGGGTTAGCGGGACCCTCCCACGAGCAGTACTTC.

CDR3 sequence: CATSKRRGQGANYGYTF. CDR3 nucleotide sequence: TGTGCCACCAGCAAACGCAGAGGACAGGGAGCTAACTATGGCTACACCTTC. This rearrangement joins TRBV15 to TRBJ1-2, with 8 bases aligning to TRBD1. With 4 bases clipped from V and 0 bases from J, the junction kept 10 bases outside the gene matches. The CDR3 runs 17 residues. Germline V gene sequence: CDR1 LNHNV, CDR2 YYDKDF (reference sequence).

CDR3 bases: TGTGCCAGCAGCGTATGGACTAGCGGGGGGGCAGGCAATGAGCAGTTCTTC. It yields the protein CASSVWTSGGAGNEQFF. The chain couples TRBV7-9 to TRBJ2-1; 15 nucleotides match TRBD2. The CDR3 has 17 amino acids. Germline loops: CDR1 SEHNR, CDR2 FQNEAQ (reference sequence). The trim removed 5 bases at V and 6 bases at J, leaving 8 bases unmatched.

The chain is built from TRBV10-1 and TRBJ2-3; possibly TRBD1 or TRBD2 for D (5 bases each). Germline V gives CDR1 WNHNN, CDR2 SYGVQD (reference sequence). V gave up 10 bases and J gave up 0 bases, with 20 bases separating them. The CDR3 is 16 amino acids. DNA for the CDR3: TGCGCCACCACCGCCGCCGGGGCAGTGAGCACAGATACGCAGTATTTT. Translated, it gives CATTAAGAVSTDTQYF.

V usage is TRBV11-2 and J usage is TRBJ2-1; 10 bases are shared with TRBD2. J gave up 8 bases and V 3 bases, and 7 bases lay outside the gene matches. The CDR3 runs to 15 residues. Germline assignment: CDR1 SGHAT and CDR2 FQNNGV. CDR3 sequence (DNA): TGTGCCAGCAGCTTTCTAGCGGGGGCCCGGGATGAGCAGTTCTTC. Protein: CASSFLAGARDEQFF. The full variable domain, in which reference TRBV11-2 and TRBJ2-1 provide the parts outside the CDR3, is EAGVAQSPRYKIIEKRQSVAFWCNPISGHATLYWYQQILGQGPKLLIQFQNNGVVDDSQLPKDRFSAERLKGVDSTLKIQPAKLEDSAVYLCASSFLAGARDEQFFGPGTRLTVL.

The chain carries TRBV24-1 and TRBJ2-7, with D possibly matching TRBD2 (6 bases). This CDR3 is built from 18 residues. Germline V CDR1 and CDR2: KGHDR, SFDVKD. Trimming took off 9 bases at V and 8 bases at J, with 34 bases between the two ends. The CDR3 nucleotides are TGTGCCACCCCCGAAGGGACTGAGTTACCTCTTATCCCTACGCAGCAGTACTTC. It is translated as CATPEGTELPLIPTQQYF.

This clone was counted a single time. The chain is built from TRBV4-3 and TRBJ2-3; weak D call: TRBD2 (6 bases). Trimming left V 3 bases short and J 5 bases short, with 18 bases between. CDR1 is LGHNA, CDR2 YSLEER, per germline. The CDR3 length is 16 residues. The CDR3 is CASSQTERMGGDTQYF. The DNA of the CDR3 is TGCGCCAGCAGCCAGACAGAGCGGATGGGAGGAGATACGCAGTATTTT.

V usage is TRBV29-1 and J usage is TRBJ2-5; a weak D match, TRBD2 (5 bases). CDR3 length: 12 amino acids. Germline V gene sequence: CDR1 SQVTM, CDR2 ANQGSEA. V shed 6 bases and J shed 4 bases, with 12 bases lying between them. CDR3 DNA sequence: TGCAGCGTGATCCGGACTGGAGAGACCCAGTACTTC. Translated, it gives CSVIRTGETQYF.

The chain links TRBV2 to TRBJ1-1; possibly TRBD1 for D (5 bases). This CDR3 is built from 14 residues. Germline V gives CDR1 SNHLY, CDR2 FYNNEI. V lost 2 bases to trimming and J lost 5 bases, with 12 bases between them. The CDR3 DNA is TGTGCCAGCAGTGAATTGGGGGGGTGGACTGAAGCTTTCTTT. It encodes CASSELGGWTEAFF.

The chain uses TRBV6-5 and TRBJ1-1; 7 nucleotides match TRBD1. V gave up 8 bases and J gave up 4 bases; unmatched junction bases: 10. Germline V gene sequence: CDR1 MNHEY, CDR2 SVGAGI. The CDR3 contains 14 residues. The CDR3 DNA reads TGTGCCAGCGGTCAGACAGGGTTAGCCACTGAAGCTTTCTTT. Protein: CASGQTGLATEAFF.

CDR3 DNA: TGTGCCAGCAGGACAGGGGGTTCGTACGAGCAGTACTTC. It codes for CASRTGGSYEQYF. The chain employs TRBV27 and TRBJ2-7; 9 nucleotides align to TRBD1. Losses at the gene ends were 6 bases for V and 4 bases for J; bases not matched to a gene: 4. This CDR3 has 13 residues. The germline V gene encodes CDR1 MNHEY and CDR2 SMNVEV (reference sequence).

This chain links TRBV12-3 or TRBV12-4 with TRBJ1-3, with D hard to call. CDR3 length equals 12 residues. V lost 9 bases to trimming and J lost 4 bases, with 10 bases between them. In nucleotides, the CDR3 is TGTGCCAGTAGCTCCATGGGAAACACCATATATTTT. Translation: CASSSMGNTIYF.

The table lists this clone with a few counts. The chain recombines TRBV5-1 with TRBJ1-2, with 7 positions matching TRBD1. Germline values: CDR1 SGHRS, CDR2 YFSETQ. V dropped 3 bases and J dropped 4; count of bases not matched to a gene: 0. The CDR3 length is 12 residues. CDR3 bases: TGCGCCAGCAGCTGGGACAGCTATGGCTACACCTTC. Amino acids: CASSWDSYGYTF.

In this sample, this clone turned up once. The V gene is TRBV16, the J gene TRBJ1-4, with no clear D. Germline CDR1 and CDR2: KGHSY and FQNENV. CDR3 size: 13 residues. V lost 7 bases to trimming and J lost 7 bases, with 13 bases between them. CDR3: CASTLGRTEKLFF. CDR3 sequence (DNA): TGTGCCAGCACCCTTGGGAGAACTGAAAAACTGTTTTTT.

This clone was observed a single time. The gene calls are TRBV19 and TRBJ1-5; possibly TRBD1 for D (5 bases). Trimming cost V 7 bases and J 2 bases, with 15 bases left between them. CDR1 and CDR2 (germline): LNHDA, SQIVND (reference sequence). The CDR3 sequence is 15 residues long. The CDR3 loop reads CASNLGLGGNQPQHF. The CDR3 region has the DNA TGTGCCAGTAACCTAGGGTTAGGGGGCAATCAGCCCCAGCATTTT.

The CDR3 DNA reads TGTGCCAGCAGCTTAATTAGCAATCAGCCCCAGCATTTT. This translates into CASSLISNQPQHF. The chain combines TRBV7-8 with TRBJ1-5, with D unresolved. There are 13 residues in the CDR3. V shed 2 bases and J shed 0 bases, with 2 bases lying between them. Germline CDR1 is SGHVS and CDR2 is FQNEAQ.

This chain links TRBV7-9 with TRBJ1-1; D is undetermined. Looked up from germline, CDR1 is SEHNR and CDR2 is FQNEAQ (reference sequence). The CDR3 contains 12 residues. V was pared by 2 bases and J by 6 bases, with 7 bases between. CDR3 residues: CASSLNNPEAFF. The CDR3 bases are TGTGCCAGCAGCTTAAACAATCCTGAAGCTTTCTTT.

V and J are TRBV19 and TRBJ1-5; no reliable D call. CDR3 length: 14 amino acids. The germline CDR1 and CDR2 sequences are LNHDA and SQIVND (reference sequence). Trimming shortened V by 7 bases and J by 3 bases, and 13 bases separated the two germline ends. Here the CDR3 DNA reads TGTGCCAGTATGTACCACCAGGCCAATCAGCCCCAGCATTTT. This sequence encodes CASMYHQANQPQHF.

The V and J genes are TRBV18 and TRBJ1-5, with a tentative D call TRBD1 (6 bases). Trimming took off 3 bases at V and 3 bases at J, with 15 bases between the two ends. The CDR3 runs to 16 residues. Germline values: CDR1 KGHSH, CDR2 LQKENI. The CDR3: CASSPQNRVNNQPQHF. CDR3 sequence (DNA): TGTGCCAGCTCACCCCAAAACAGGGTTAACAATCAGCCCCAGCATTTT.

This clone came up once. The chain employs TRBV6-5 and TRBJ1-5; D remains unclear. Trimming took 2 bases from V and 4 from J, leaving 9 bases between them. This CDR3 comprises 14 residues. Germline assignment: CDR1 MNHEY and CDR2 SVGAGI. As DNA, the CDR3 is TGTGCCAGCAGTTACGGCGGAATGAATCAGCCCCAGCATTTT. Translating gives CASSYGGMNQPQHF.

The sample holds a few counts of this clone. The chain uses TRBV6-1 and TRBJ1-1, with a possible D match to TRBD1 (5 bases). Germline CDR1 and CDR2: MNHNS and SASEGT. The V and J ends lost 0 bases and 2 bases respectively, with 7 bases between them. CDR3 length: 14 residues. The CDR3 is CASSEAGTNTEAFF. The CDR3 bases are TGTGCCAGCAGTGAAGCAGGGACCAACACTGAAGCTTTCTTT.

This sequence joins TRBV10-3 and TRBJ1-3; possibly TRBD1 for D (6 bases). This CDR3 region has 17 residues. With 2 bases removed from V and 2 bases from J, the gap between germline ends came to 16 bases. CDR1 ENHRY and CDR2 SYGVKD come from the germline V gene. DNA of the CDR3: TGTGCCATCAGTGAGGGTTTCGGGGGCCGAGCTGGAAACACCATATATTTT. Protein sequence: CAISEGFGGRAGNTIYF.

This sequence joins TRBV5-7 and TRBJ1-4; D gene ambiguous. TRBV5-7 is identified as an open reading frame with a role that is uncertain. The CDR3 is made up of 15 amino acids. The V end was cut by 4 bases, the J end by 3 bases, with 13 bases between. Here the CDR3 reads CASSPPWTANEKLFF. CDR3 sequence (DNA): TGTGCCAGCAGCCCACCCTGGACGGCTAATGAAAAACTGTTTTTT.

V is TRBV28 and J is TRBJ2-7, with 8 positions matching TRBD2. V gave up 7 bases and J gave up 4 bases; unmatched junction bases: 9. This CDR3 region has 14 residues. CDR1 and CDR2 from the germline V gene are MDHEN and SYDVKM. CDR3 in DNA: TGTGCCAGCAAGGGGCGGGAGGACTCATACGAGCAGTACTTC. Encoded protein: CASKGREDSYEQYF.

This clone was detected once. The rearrangement joins TRBV11-2 to TRBJ2-1; the match to TRBD2 covers 7 bases. Germline values: CDR1 SGHAT, CDR2 FQNNGV. V trimming: 7 bases; J trimming: 7 bases; junction bases outside the gene matches: 7. The length of the CDR3 is 13 residues. The CDR3 DNA follows: TGTGCCAGCATCCTCCCGGGAGGAAATGAGCAGTTCTTC. Translation: CASILPGGNEQFF.

The chain couples TRBV28 to TRBJ2-3; 10 bases fit TRBD2. Germline V gives CDR1 MDHEN, CDR2 SYDVKM. The junction had 3 bases not matched to a gene; V was cut back by 4 bases and J by 5 bases. The CDR3 sequence is 14 residues long. CDR3 nucleotide sequence: TGTGCCAGCAGTTCTCGGACTAGCGGAGATACGCAGTATTTT. It is translated as CASSSRTSGDTQYF.

The chain employs TRBV5-1 and TRBJ1-1; D not resolved. V was pared by 0 bases and J by 1 base, with 4 bases between. This CDR3 is 13 amino acids long. Germline V lookup: CDR1 SGHRS, CDR2 YFSETQ. This CDR3 reads CASSLEWNTEAFF. The CDR3 bases are TGCGCCAGCAGCTTGGAGTGGAACACTGAAGCTTTCTTT.